Following are 3 T cell receptor beta chains from one sample sequenced in a study of cytomegalovirus exposure and HLA in healthy donors. PCR used 60 Vbeta primers and 13 Jbeta primers. TCRdb's copy holds only in-frame clones and misses some; the assay was immunoSEQ multiplex PCR. The table shows about 200,000 clones, with 60% to 80% occurring only once. The sequencing sample was made of PBMCs. The receptors were gathered from a male donor in good health and CMV-seronegative.

The J gene is TRBJ2-5, the V gene TRBV27, with D possibly matching TRBD2 (6 bases). CDR1 and CDR2 (germline): MNHEY, SMNVEV (reference sequence). This CDR3 is 13 amino acids long. V lost 6 bases and J 5 bases, leaving 13 bases between the germline ends. The CDR3 reads CASSPWGEETQYF. CDR3 sequence (DNA): TGTGCCAGCAGCCCATGGGGGGAGGAGACCCAGTACTTC.

The chain joins TRBV28 to TRBJ1-4; D gene uncertain. Germline V lookup: CDR1 MDHEN, CDR2 SYDVKM. The CDR3 loop spans 14 amino acids. Trimming took 2 bases from V and 4 from J, leaving 8 bases between them. The CDR3 bases are TGTGCCAGCAGTTTAGGAGGTGTTAATGAAAAACTGTTTTTT. It specifies CASSLGGVNEKLFF. Together with reference TRBV28 and TRBJ1-4, the CDR3 gives the full variable domain: DVKVTQSSRYLVKRTGEKVFLECVQDMDHENMFWYRQDPGLGLRLIYFSYDVKMKEKGDIPEGYSVSREKKERFSLILESASTNQTSMYLCASSLGGVNEKLFFGSGTQLSVL.

This chain connects TRBV30 to TRBJ1-5; D is possibly TRBD1 (6 bases). The CDR3 loop spans 13 amino acids. Trimming took off 1 base at V and 5 bases at J, with 9 bases between the two ends. The germline CDR1 and CDR2 sequences are GTSNPN and SVGIG (reference sequence). CDR3 in amino acids: CAWSEQGDQPQHF. In DNA, the CDR3 is TGTGCCTGGAGTGAACAGGGCGATCAGCCCCAGCATTTT.